This T cell receptor (beta chain) was retrieved from a study of T cell changes during pregnancy in multiple sclerosis. The data were produced by immunoSEQ multiplex PCR, yet TCRdb's version contains in-frame clones alone and is incomplete. Of about 38,000 clones in the sample, nearly 95% were seen once. CDR1 is LNHDA and CDR2 is SQIVND in the germline V gene (reference sequence). The J segment lost 3 bases and the V segment lost 5 bases, leaving 7 bases of the junction unmatched. The CDR3 totals 17 residues. The source material was CD4+ T cells from peripheral blood mononuclear cells, sampled after pregnancy. The TCR comes from a female donor in good health, enrolled as a control in a pregnancy study. J is TRBJ2-3 and V is TRBV19, with 14 bases that match TRBD2. The CDR3 sequence: CASSLGLAGGFTDTQYF. The CDR3 nucleotides read TGTGCCAGTAGTCTCGGACTAGCGGGAGGATTTACAGATACGCAGTATTTT.